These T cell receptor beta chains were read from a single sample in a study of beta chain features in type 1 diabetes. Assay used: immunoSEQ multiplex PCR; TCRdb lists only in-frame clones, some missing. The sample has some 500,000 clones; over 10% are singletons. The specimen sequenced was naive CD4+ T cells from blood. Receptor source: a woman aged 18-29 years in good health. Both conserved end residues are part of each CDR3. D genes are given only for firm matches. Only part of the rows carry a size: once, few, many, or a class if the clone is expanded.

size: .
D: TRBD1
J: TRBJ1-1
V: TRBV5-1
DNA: TGCGCCAGCAGCTCGGGACAGGGGCGGAACACTGAAGCTTTCTTT
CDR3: CASSSGQGRNTEAFF

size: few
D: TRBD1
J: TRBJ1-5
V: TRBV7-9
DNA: TGTGCCAGCAGTTTGGACAGGGGGACCAATCAGCCCCAGCATTTT
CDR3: CASSLDRGTNQPQHF

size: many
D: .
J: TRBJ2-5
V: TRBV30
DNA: TGTGCCTGTGAGGGCAGGGGGGATCGGGAGACCCAGTACTTC
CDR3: CACEGRGDRETQYF

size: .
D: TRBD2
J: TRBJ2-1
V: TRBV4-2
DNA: TGTGCCAGCAGCCGACTAGCGGGCCGCGCGGGGGGTGAGCGATTCTTC
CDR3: CASSRLAGRAGGERFF

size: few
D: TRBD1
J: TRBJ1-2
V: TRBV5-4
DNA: TGTGCCAGCAGCTTTGGGACAGGGAACTATGGCTACACCTTC
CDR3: CASSFGTGNYGYTF

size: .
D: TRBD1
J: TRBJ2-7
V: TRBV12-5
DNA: TGTGCTAGTGGTTTGGTACCGTTGGGACAGGGCTCCTACGAGCAGTACTTC
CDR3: CASGLVPLGQGSYEQYF

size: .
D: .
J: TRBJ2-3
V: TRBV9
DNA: TGTGCCAGCAGCGAGGGACTTACTACAGATACGCAGTATTTT
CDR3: CASSEGLTTDTQYF

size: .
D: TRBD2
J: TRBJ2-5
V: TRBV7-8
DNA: TGTGGTATTGGCGGGAGGACCCGAAGCCAAGAGACCCAGTACTTC
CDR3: CGIGGRTRSQETQYF

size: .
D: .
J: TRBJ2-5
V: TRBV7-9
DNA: TGTGCCAGCAGTCTAACGGGACTCCGAACGGAGACCCAGTACTTC
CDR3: CASSLTGLRTETQYF

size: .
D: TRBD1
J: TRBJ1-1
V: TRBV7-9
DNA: TGTGCCAGCAGCCCCCGGCGGGACAGGGGGGCTGAAGCTTTCTTT
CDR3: CASSPRRDRGAEAFF

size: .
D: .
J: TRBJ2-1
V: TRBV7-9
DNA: TGTGCCAGCAGCTTAACACTTCTCCGGGACTTCTCCTACAATGAGCAGTTCTTC
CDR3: CASSLTLLRDFSYNEQFF

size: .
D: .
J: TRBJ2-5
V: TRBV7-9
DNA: TGTGCCAGCAGCCCCCGCGGGGAGACCCAGTACTTC
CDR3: CASSPRGETQYF

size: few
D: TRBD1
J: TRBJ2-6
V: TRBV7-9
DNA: TGTGCCAGCAGCTTGAACAGGGGGCCCGGGGCCAACGTCCTGACTTTC
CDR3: CASSLNRGPGANVLTF

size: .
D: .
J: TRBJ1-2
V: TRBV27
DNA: TGTGCCAGCAGTCCGGCGGACAGAGTCCATGGCTACACCTTC
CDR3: CASSPADRVHGYTF

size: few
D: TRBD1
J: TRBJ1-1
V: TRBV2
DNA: TGTGCCAGTCTTCGGGACAGCAACACTGAAGCTTTCTTT
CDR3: CASLRDSNTEAFF

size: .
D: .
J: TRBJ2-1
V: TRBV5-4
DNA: TGTGCCAGCAGCGCCCGGGACAACAATGAGCAGTTCTTC
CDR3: CASSARDNNEQFF

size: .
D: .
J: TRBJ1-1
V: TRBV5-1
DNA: TGCGCCAGCAGCGTGGACGGTTACACTGAAGCTTTCTTT
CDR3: CASSVDGYTEAFF

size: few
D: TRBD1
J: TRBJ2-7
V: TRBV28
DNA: TGTGCCAGCAGTACCCCGGGACAGGGACCCTACGAGCAGTACTTC
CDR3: CASSTPGQGPYEQYF

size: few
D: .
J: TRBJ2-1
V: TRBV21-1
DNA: TGTGCCAGCAGCAAATGTCGGACCAATGAGCAGTTCTTC
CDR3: CASSKCRTNEQFF

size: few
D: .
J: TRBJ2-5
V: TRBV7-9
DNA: TGTGCCAGCAGCTTAAGCAGGCATCACCGACAAGAGACCCAGTACTTC
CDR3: CASSLSRHHRQETQYF

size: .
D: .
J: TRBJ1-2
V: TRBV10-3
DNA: TGTGCCATCAGTGAGTCGTTTTCGCAGGGTTATGGCTACACCTTC
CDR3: CAISESFSQGYGYTF

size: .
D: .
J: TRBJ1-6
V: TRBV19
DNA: TGTGCCAGTAGTATAGTAGGAAGTTCACCCCTCCACTTT
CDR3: CASSIVGSSPLHF

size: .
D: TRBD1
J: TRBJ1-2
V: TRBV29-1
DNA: TGCAGCGTTGAATCCCGGGACAGGGTAGCGACTGGCTACACCTTC
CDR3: CSVESRDRVATGYTF

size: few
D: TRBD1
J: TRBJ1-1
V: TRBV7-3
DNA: TGTGCCAGCAGCCTCACACAGGGGACTGAAGCTTTCTTT
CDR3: CASSLTQGTEAFF

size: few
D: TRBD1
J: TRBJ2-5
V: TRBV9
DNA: TGTGCCAGCAGCGTAGAGAGACAGGGGGGCGTAGGGACCCAGTACTTC
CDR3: CASSVERQGGVGTQYF

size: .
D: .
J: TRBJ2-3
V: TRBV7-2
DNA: TGTGCCAGCAGCTTAGTCGCGGGGAGCACAGATACGCAGTATTTT
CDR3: CASSLVAGSTDTQYF

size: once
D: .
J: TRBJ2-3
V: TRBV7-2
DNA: TGTGCCAGCAGCTTAGTTGTAATGGCAGATACGCAGTATTTT
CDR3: CASSLVVMADTQYF

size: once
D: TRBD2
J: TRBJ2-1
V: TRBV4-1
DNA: TGCGCCAGCAGCCACAATAGCGGGAGGTCCTACAATGAGCAGTTCTTC
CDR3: CASSHNSGRSYNEQFF

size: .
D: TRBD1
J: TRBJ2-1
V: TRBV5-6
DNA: TGTGCCAGCAGCTCATTGACAGGGTGGGTAATCAACTACAATGAGCAGTTCTTC
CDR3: CASSSLTGWVINYNEQFF

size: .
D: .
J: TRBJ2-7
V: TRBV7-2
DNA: TGTGCCAGCAGCCACCCCAGATCCCCATACGAGCAGTACTTC
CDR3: CASSHPRSPYEQYF

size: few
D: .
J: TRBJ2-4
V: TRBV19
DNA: TGTGCCAGTAGTATAGATCAGAGCTACACAAACATTCAGTACTTC
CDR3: CASSIDQSYTNIQYF

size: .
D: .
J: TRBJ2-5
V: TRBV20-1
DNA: TGCAGTGCCAGGAGGGAGACCCAGTACTTC
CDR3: CSARRETQYF

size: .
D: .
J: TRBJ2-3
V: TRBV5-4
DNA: TGTGCCAGCAGCCCGACGTCAGGCGGGGCCGAGGGAGATACGCAGTATTTT
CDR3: CASSPTSGGAEGDTQYF

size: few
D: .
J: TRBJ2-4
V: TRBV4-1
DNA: TGCGCCAGCAGCCTAGCCGGGCTAAACATTCAGTACTTC
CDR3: CASSLAGLNIQYF

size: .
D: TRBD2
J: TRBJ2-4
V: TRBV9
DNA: TGTGCCAGCAGCGTAGACGCCAGGCCGGGGGGCATTCAGTACTTC
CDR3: CASSVDARPGGIQYF

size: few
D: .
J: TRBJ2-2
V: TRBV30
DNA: TGTGCCTGCTTAACGGGGACAACGAACACCGGGGAGCTGTTTTTT
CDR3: CACLTGTTNTGELFF

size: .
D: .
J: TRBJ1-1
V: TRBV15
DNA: TGTGCCACCACCGCAGGCACTGAAGCTTTCTTT
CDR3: CATTAGTEAFF

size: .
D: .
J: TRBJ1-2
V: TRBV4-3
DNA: TGCGCCAGCACCCCAAGTATAGTAACAGGAAGTCTCTATGGCTACACCTTC
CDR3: CASTPSIVTGSLYGYTF

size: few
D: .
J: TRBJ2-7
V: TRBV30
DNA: TGTGCCTGGAGGGACAACTCCTACGAGCAGTACTTC
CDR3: CAWRDNSYEQYF

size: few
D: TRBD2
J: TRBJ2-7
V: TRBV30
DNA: TGTGCCTGGAGTCCCCACAAACTAGCGTCGAAGCAGTACTTC
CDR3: CAWSPHKLASKQYF

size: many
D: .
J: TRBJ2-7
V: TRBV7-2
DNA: TGTGCCAGCAGCTTAGGTAGAAACGAGCAGTACTTC
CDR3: CASSLGRNEQYF

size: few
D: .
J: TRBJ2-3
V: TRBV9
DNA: TGTGCCAGCAGCGTAGCTACGGCAACCGATACGCAGTATTTT
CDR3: CASSVATATDTQYF

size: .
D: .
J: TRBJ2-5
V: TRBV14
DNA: TGTGCCAGCAGCCAAGGGCGACCCCAGGAGACCCAGTACTTC
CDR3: CASSQGRPQETQYF

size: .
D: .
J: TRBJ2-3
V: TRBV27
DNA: TGTGCCAGCAGTACACAACAGGGATCCACAGATACGCAGTATTTT
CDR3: CASSTQQGSTDTQYF

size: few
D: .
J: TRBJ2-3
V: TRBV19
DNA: TGTGCCAGCACGGGCACAGATACGCAGTATTTT
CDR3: CASTGTDTQYF

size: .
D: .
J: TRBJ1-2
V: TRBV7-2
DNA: TGTGCCAGCAGCTTGGTTCCTGGCTATGGCTACACCTTC
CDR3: CASSLVPGYGYTF

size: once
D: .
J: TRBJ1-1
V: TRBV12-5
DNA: TGTGCTAGTGGTTTGAGGAACATGAACACTGAAGCTTTCTTT
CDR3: CASGLRNMNTEAFF

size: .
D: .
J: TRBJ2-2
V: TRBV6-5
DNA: TGTGCCAGCCGACGTCAGATCACGAACACCGGGGAGCTGTTTTTT
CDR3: CASRRQITNTGELFF

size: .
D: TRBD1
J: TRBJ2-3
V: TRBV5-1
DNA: TGCGCCAGCAGGGGACAGAGCACAGATACGCAGTATTTT
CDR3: CASRGQSTDTQYF

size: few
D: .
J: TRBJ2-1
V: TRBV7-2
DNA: TGTGCCAGCAGCTTAAGCTCCTCCTTCAATGAGCAGTTCTTC
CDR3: CASSLSSSFNEQFF

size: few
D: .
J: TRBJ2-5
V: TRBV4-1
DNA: TGCGCCAGCAGCCAAGTAAAATCGACAGCCCAAGAGACCCAGTACTTC
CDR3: CASSQVKSTAQETQYF

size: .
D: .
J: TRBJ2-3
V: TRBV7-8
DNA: TGTGCCAGCAGCTTAGCGAGGACACCTGGAGGGATGGATACGCAGTATTTT
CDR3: CASSLARTPGGMDTQYF

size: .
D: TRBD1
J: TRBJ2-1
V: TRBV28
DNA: TGTGCCAGCAGTTTCACCTTCGACAGGGCGCGCAATGAGCAGTTCTTC
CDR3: CASSFTFDRARNEQFF

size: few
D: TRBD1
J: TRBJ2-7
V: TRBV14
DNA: TGTGCCAGCAGCCAGACCGGGACAGGGGCCTACGAGCAGTACTTC
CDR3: CASSQTGTGAYEQYF

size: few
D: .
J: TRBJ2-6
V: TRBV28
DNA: TGTGCCAGCAACCCAATGGGAGCCGGGGCCAACGTCCTGACTTTC
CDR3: CASNPMGAGANVLTF

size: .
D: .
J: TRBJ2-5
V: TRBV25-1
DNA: TGTGCCAGCAGTGAATTGGGAGCGGCCCGTGGAGAGACCCAGTACTTC
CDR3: CASSELGAARGETQYF

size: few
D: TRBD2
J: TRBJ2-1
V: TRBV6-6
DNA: TGTGCCAGCAGTTCCGGGACTAGCGGGCACAATGAGCAGTTCTTC
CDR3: CASSSGTSGHNEQFF

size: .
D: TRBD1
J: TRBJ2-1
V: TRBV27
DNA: TGTGCCAGCAGCCGACAGGGTACCTCCTACAATGAGCAGTTCTTC
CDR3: CASSRQGTSYNEQFF

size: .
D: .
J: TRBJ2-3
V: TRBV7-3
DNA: TGTGCCAGCAGCCCAGGGTGGAGAACCACAGATACGCAGTATTTT
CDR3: CASSPGWRTTDTQYF